This T cell receptor (beta chain) was retrieved from a study of T cell clones after liver transplantation. Only in-frame clones appear in the TCRdb table, and some are missing; sequencing was by immunoSEQ multiplex PCR. In the table there are 45,000 or so clones, more than 70% of which are singletons. Specimen: CD4+ T cells from blood, collected 24 months after liver transplant. This TCR was sampled from a human patient who received a liver transplant. The T cells may come from the graft donor.

CDR3 sequence reads: CASSAGTINTGELFF. The CDR3 DNA reads TGTGCCAGCAGCGCAGGGACGATTAACACCGGGGAGCTGTTTTTT. V usage is TRBV7-3 and J usage is TRBJ2-2, with D possibly called TRBD1 or TRBD2 (5 bases each). Between the trimmed V and J ends, which lost 5 bases and 2 bases, there was a span of 12 bases. Germline values: CDR1 SGHTA, CDR2 FQGTGA. This CDR3 spans 15 amino acids.